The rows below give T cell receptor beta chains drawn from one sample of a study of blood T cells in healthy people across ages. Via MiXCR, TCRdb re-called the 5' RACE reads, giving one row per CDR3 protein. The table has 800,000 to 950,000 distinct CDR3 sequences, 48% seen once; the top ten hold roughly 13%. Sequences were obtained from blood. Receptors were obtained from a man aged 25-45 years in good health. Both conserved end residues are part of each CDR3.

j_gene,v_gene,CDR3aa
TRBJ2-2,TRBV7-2,CASSLSRGNTGELFF
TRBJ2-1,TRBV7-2,CASSLWASGRANEQFF
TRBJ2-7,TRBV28,CASSTPGTGAYEQYF
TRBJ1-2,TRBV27,CASSLKVDPNYGYTF
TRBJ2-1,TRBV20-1,CSAAVGSYNEQFF
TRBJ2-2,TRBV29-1,CSVDPGQNTGELFF
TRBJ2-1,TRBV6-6,CASSAGHPYYNEQFF
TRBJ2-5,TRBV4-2,CASSQDLSRQETQYF
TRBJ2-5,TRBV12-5,CASGLVNRGQETQYF
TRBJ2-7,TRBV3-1,CASSLPQGTEQYF
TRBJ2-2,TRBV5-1,CASTDRTGNTGELFF
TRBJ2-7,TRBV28,CASSFLENNEQYF
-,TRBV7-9,CASSLPYNEQYF
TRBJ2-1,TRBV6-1,CASSGGGAEKEQFF
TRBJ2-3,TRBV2,CATLFMNTQYF
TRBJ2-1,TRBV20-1,CSASKLAGTYNEQFF
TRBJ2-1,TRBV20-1,CSAYRGIYNEQFF
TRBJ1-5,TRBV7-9,CASSLVGVSNQPQHF
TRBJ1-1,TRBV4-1,CASTGARNTEAFF
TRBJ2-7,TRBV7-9,CASSWAGARSYEQYF
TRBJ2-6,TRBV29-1,CSVEDRGGANVLTF
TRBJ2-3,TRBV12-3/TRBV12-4,CASSLPSQTGLDTQYF
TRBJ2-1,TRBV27,CASSLSRDSSYNEQFF
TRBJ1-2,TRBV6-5,CASTRRSGSLGYIF
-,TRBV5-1,CASSGGEGYEQYF
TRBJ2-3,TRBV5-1,CASTLGDISTDTQYF
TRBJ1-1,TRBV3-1,CASSQTVGGHTEAFF
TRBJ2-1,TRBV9,CASSVWGEQSNEQFF
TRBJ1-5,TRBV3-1,CASSRGHDNQPQHF
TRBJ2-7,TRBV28,CASSGPGLATGEQYF
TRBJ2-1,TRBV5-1,CASSEKGSYNEQFF
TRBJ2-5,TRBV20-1,CSARVPGAIQETQYF